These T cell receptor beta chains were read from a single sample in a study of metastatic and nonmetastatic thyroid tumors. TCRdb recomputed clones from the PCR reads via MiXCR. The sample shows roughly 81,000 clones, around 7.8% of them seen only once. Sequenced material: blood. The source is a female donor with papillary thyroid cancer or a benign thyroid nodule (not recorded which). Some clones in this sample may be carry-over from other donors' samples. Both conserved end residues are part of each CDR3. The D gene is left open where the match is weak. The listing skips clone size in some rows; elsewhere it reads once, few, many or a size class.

CDR3 DNA: TGCAGTGCTAGAGATAGGATCTGGGGGGAGAAGACCCAGTACTTC; CDR3 protein: CSARDRIWGEKTQYF; J gene: TRBJ2-5; CDR3 length: 15; V gene: TRBV20-1; D gene: NA; clone size: many
CDR3 DNA: TGCAGTGCTAGAGAGATTTACTACGAGCAGTACTTC; CDR3 protein: CSAREIYYEQYF; J gene: TRBJ2-7; CDR3 length: 12; V gene: TRBV20-1; D gene: NA; clone size: many
CDR3 DNA: TGTGCCAGCAGTCCTCGTACCGGGCCTTTCGGCCAGCATTTT; CDR3 protein: CASSPRTGPFGQHF; J gene: TRBJ1-5; CDR3 length: 14; V gene: TRBV28; D gene: NA; clone size: many
CDR3 DNA: TGCGCCAGCAGCTTGGGATGGCTGGAAAACACTGAAGCTTTCTTT; CDR3 protein: CASSLGWLENTEAFF; J gene: TRBJ1-1; CDR3 length: 15; V gene: TRBV5-1; D gene: NA; clone size: few
CDR3 DNA: TGCGCCAGCAGCCCATTCGTGGAGGGGGGCACTGAAGCTTTCTTT; CDR3 protein: CASSPFVEGGTEAFF; J gene: TRBJ1-1; CDR3 length: 15; V gene: TRBV4-1; D gene: NA; clone size: many
CDR3 DNA: TGTGCCAGCAGCCAAGAGTGGGGCGGGGGGAACTACGAGCAGTACTTC; CDR3 protein: CASSQEWGGGNYEQYF; J gene: TRBJ2-7; CDR3 length: 16; V gene: TRBV16; D gene: TRBD2; clone size: many
CDR3 DNA: TGTGCCAGCAGCCCTGGCGGGGTTAACTACAATGAGCAGTTCTTC; CDR3 protein: CASSPGGVNYNEQFF; J gene: TRBJ2-1; CDR3 length: 15; V gene: TRBV7-2; D gene: NA; clone size: many
CDR3 DNA: TGCAGTGCTAGAGCCCAGGCTCAGCCCCAGCATTTT; CDR3 protein: CSARAQAQPQHF; J gene: TRBJ1-5; CDR3 length: 12; V gene: TRBV20-1; D gene: NA; clone size: NA
CDR3 DNA: TGTGCCAGCAGTCCCAGAGCTGGGGCCAACGTCCTGACTTTC; CDR3 protein: CASSPRAGANVLTF; J gene: TRBJ2-6; CDR3 length: 14; V gene: TRBV2; D gene: NA; clone size: NA
CDR3 DNA: TGTGCCAGCAGCTTAGCGGCCCAGGGACAGCCCCAGCATTTT; CDR3 protein: CASSLAAQGQPQHF; J gene: TRBJ1-5; CDR3 length: 14; V gene: TRBV7-6; D gene: NA; clone size: few
CDR3 DNA: TGTGCCAGCAGTAGACAGGCCCGGGGAGATACGCAGTATTTT; CDR3 protein: CASSRQARGDTQYF; J gene: TRBJ2-3; CDR3 length: 14; V gene: TRBV7-9; D gene: NA; clone size: many
CDR3 DNA: TGCAGTGCTATCCGGGACAGGGGAGCCTACGAGCAGTACTTC; CDR3 protein: CSAIRDRGAYEQYF; J gene: TRBJ2-7; CDR3 length: 14; V gene: TRBV20-1; D gene: TRBD1; clone size: few
CDR3 DNA: TGTGCCATCAGTGAGCGAGACAGGGGAGAGACCCAGTACTTC; CDR3 protein: CAISERDRGETQYF; J gene: TRBJ2-5; CDR3 length: 14; V gene: TRBV10-3; D gene: TRBD1; clone size: many
CDR3 DNA: TGTGCCAGCAGCCTGCAGAATACGCAGTATTTT; CDR3 protein: CASSLQNTQYF; J gene: TRBJ2-3; CDR3 length: 11; V gene: TRBV7-2; D gene: NA; clone size: many
CDR3 DNA: TGTGCCAGCAGCCCAGGGACAGGGGGTACCGGGGAGCTGTTTTTT; CDR3 protein: CASSPGTGGTGELFF; J gene: TRBJ2-2; CDR3 length: 15; V gene: TRBV7-6; D gene: TRBD1; clone size: many
CDR3 DNA: TGTGCCAGCAGGGGACACTACGAGCAGTACTTC; CDR3 protein: CASRGHYEQYF; J gene: TRBJ2-7; CDR3 length: 11; V gene: TRBV2; D gene: NA; clone size: many
CDR3 DNA: TGCGCCAGCATCGGAGGGCCTAGCACAGATACGCAGTATTTT; CDR3 protein: CASIGGPSTDTQYF; J gene: TRBJ2-3; CDR3 length: 14; V gene: TRBV5-1; D gene: NA; clone size: NA
CDR3 DNA: TGTGCCAGCAGCTCGGGGGAAAGGAATGAGCAGTTCTTC; CDR3 protein: CASSSGERNEQFF; J gene: TRBJ2-1; CDR3 length: 13; V gene: TRBV5-6; D gene: NA; clone size: many
CDR3 DNA: TGTGCCAGCAGGCTAGGGGCAGATACGCAGTATTTT; CDR3 protein: CASRLGADTQYF; J gene: TRBJ2-3; CDR3 length: 12; V gene: TRBV6-1; D gene: NA; clone size: many
CDR3 DNA: TGTGCCAGCAGCCCTCGATACGAGCAGTACTTC; CDR3 protein: CASSPRYEQYF; J gene: TRBJ2-7; CDR3 length: 11; V gene: TRBV11-2; D gene: NA; clone size: many
CDR3 DNA: TGTGCCAGCATCTACCCCCTAGTTAAGACCCAGTACTTC; CDR3 protein: CASIYPLVKTQYF; J gene: TRBJ2-5; CDR3 length: 13; V gene: TRBV2; D gene: NA; clone size: few
CDR3 DNA: TGTGCCAGCAGTGACGGGACAGGGGGAGGCACTGAAGCTTTCTTT; CDR3 protein: CASSDGTGGGTEAFF; J gene: TRBJ1-1; CDR3 length: 15; V gene: TRBV6-4; D gene: TRBD1; clone size: many
CDR3 DNA: TGCGCCAGCAGCCATCCTGAGGGGGGTCAGCCCCAGCATTTT; CDR3 protein: CASSHPEGGQPQHF; J gene: TRBJ1-5; CDR3 length: 14; V gene: TRBV4-1; D gene: NA; clone size: many
CDR3 DNA: TGTGCCAGCAGCCAAGATTGGCTAGCGGGGATCTTCTACGAGCAGTACTTC; CDR3 protein: CASSQDWLAGIFYEQYF; J gene: TRBJ2-7; CDR3 length: 17; V gene: TRBV4-2; D gene: TRBD2; clone size: many
CDR3 DNA: TGTGCCAGCAGTTTAGAGGGGAACTATGGCTACACCTTC; CDR3 protein: CASSLEGNYGYTF; J gene: TRBJ1-2; CDR3 length: 13; V gene: TRBV28; D gene: NA; clone size: many
CDR3 DNA: TGTGCCAGCAGCTCCGGGGGATCGTACAATGAGCAGTTCTTC; CDR3 protein: CASSSGGSYNEQFF; J gene: TRBJ2-1; CDR3 length: 14; V gene: TRBV9; D gene: NA; clone size: many
CDR3 DNA: TGCGCCAGCAGCCAACCAAACAGGGGGAGTAACTATGGCTACACCTTC; CDR3 protein: CASSQPNRGSNYGYTF; J gene: TRBJ1-2; CDR3 length: 16; V gene: TRBV4-1; D gene: TRBD1; clone size: many
CDR3 DNA: TGTGCCAGCAGCCACCCGGGACAGGGGATTCGAGAGACCCAGTACTTC; CDR3 protein: CASSHPGQGIRETQYF; J gene: TRBJ2-5; CDR3 length: 16; V gene: TRBV3-1; D gene: TRBD1; clone size: many
CDR3 DNA: TGCGCCAGCAGTTGGGACAACGGTGAGCAGTTCTTC; CDR3 protein: CASSWDNGEQFF; J gene: TRBJ2-1; CDR3 length: 12; V gene: TRBV5-1; D gene: NA; clone size: many
CDR3 DNA: TGTGCCAGTACCCAGGGCAGGGGGAATAAAAACATTCAGTACTTC; CDR3 protein: CASTQGRGNKNIQYF; J gene: TRBJ2-4; CDR3 length: 15; V gene: TRBV19; D gene: TRBD1; clone size: few
CDR3 DNA: TGCGCCAGCAGCTCCGGACAGGGACGGTCACCCCTCCACTTT; CDR3 protein: CASSSGQGRSPLHF; J gene: TRBJ1-6; CDR3 length: 14; V gene: TRBV5-1; D gene: TRBD1; clone size: many
CDR3 DNA: TGCGCCAGCAGCCTCGGGAGGGAGACCCAGTACTTC; CDR3 protein: CASSLGRETQYF; J gene: TRBJ2-5; CDR3 length: 12; V gene: TRBV10-2; D gene: TRBD2; clone size: many
CDR3 DNA: TGTGCCAGCAGTGACAGGGCGCAGGGGACTGAAGCTTTCTTT; CDR3 protein: CASSDRAQGTEAFF; J gene: TRBJ1-1; CDR3 length: 14; V gene: TRBV2; D gene: NA; clone size: few
CDR3 DNA: TGTGCCAGCAGCTTAGATTGGGCAAGAGGCTACACCTTC; CDR3 protein: CASSLDWARGYTF; J gene: TRBJ1-2; CDR3 length: 13; V gene: TRBV11-2; D gene: NA; clone size: once
CDR3 DNA: TGTGCCAGCAGCTTAAACAGGAACATTCAGTACTTC; CDR3 protein: CASSLNRNIQYF; J gene: TRBJ2-4; CDR3 length: 12; V gene: TRBV7-2; D gene: NA; clone size: many
CDR3 DNA: TGCGCCAGCAGTGAATTGAGCGGGGGTATAGGGCAGTATTTT; CDR3 protein: CASSELSGGIGQYF; J gene: TRBJ2-3; CDR3 length: 14; V gene: TRBV10-1; D gene: TRBD2; clone size: many
CDR3 DNA: TGCGCCAGCAGCCGGGACGGCCAGCTTCGAAATTCACACATCCACTTT; CDR3 protein: CASSRDGQLRNSHIHF; J gene: TRBJ1-6; CDR3 length: 16; V gene: TRBV5-1; D gene: NA; clone size: NA
CDR3 DNA: TGCGCCAGCAGCTCGGGTGGGGCCGATCACCAAATCGGTTCACCCCTCCACTTT; CDR3 protein: CASSSGGADHQIGSPLHF; J gene: TRBJ1-6; CDR3 length: 18; V gene: TRBV5-1; D gene: NA; clone size: many
CDR3 DNA: TGTGCCAGTAGAACGTCCCGGGACAGGGCCCAATATGGCTACACCTTC; CDR3 protein: CASRTSRDRAQYGYTF; J gene: TRBJ1-2; CDR3 length: 16; V gene: TRBV2; D gene: TRBD1; clone size: NA
CDR3 DNA: TGCGCCAGCAGCTACCCAGGGAGCTACGAGCAGTACTTC; CDR3 protein: CASSYPGSYEQYF; J gene: TRBJ2-7; CDR3 length: 13; V gene: TRBV5-1; D gene: NA; clone size: many
CDR3 DNA: TGTGCCAGCAGTGAAGCGAACTTTAGGGCTTTCTTT; CDR3 protein: CASSEANFRAFF; J gene: TRBJ1-1; CDR3 length: 12; V gene: TRBV2; D gene: NA; clone size: many
CDR3 DNA: TGTGCCAGCAACAAGGGACAGTATAGCAATCAGCCCCAGCATTTT; CDR3 protein: CASNKGQYSNQPQHF; J gene: TRBJ1-5; CDR3 length: 15; V gene: TRBV6-1; D gene: TRBD1; clone size: many
CDR3 DNA: TGCAGTGCTAGAGTTGGGACAGCTGGAAACACCATATATTTT; CDR3 protein: CSARVGTAGNTIYF; J gene: TRBJ1-3; CDR3 length: 14; V gene: TRBV20-1; D gene: TRBD1; clone size: many
CDR3 DNA: TGTGCCAGCAACGGAAGGGGGGGTAAACTGTTTTTT; CDR3 protein: CASNGRGGKLFF; J gene: TRBJ1-4; CDR3 length: 12; V gene: TRBV5-6; D gene: NA; clone size: NA
CDR3 DNA: TGTGCCAGTAGGCTGACAGGGGGTTACACCATATATTTT; CDR3 protein: CASRLTGGYTIYF; J gene: TRBJ1-3; CDR3 length: 13; V gene: TRBV19; D gene: TRBD1; clone size: many
CDR3 DNA: TGCGCCAGCAGCCCTGGGACAGGGAATACCTACGAGCAGTACTTC; CDR3 protein: CASSPGTGNTYEQYF; J gene: TRBJ2-7; CDR3 length: 15; V gene: TRBV5-1; D gene: TRBD1; clone size: many
CDR3 DNA: TGCAGTGCTAGTCCCGGGGGGGCGAGGTCAGAGACCCAGTACTTC; CDR3 protein: CSASPGGARSETQYF; J gene: TRBJ2-5; CDR3 length: 15; V gene: TRBV20-1; D gene: TRBD2; clone size: many